The 26 T cell receptor beta chains presented below share a single source sample, sequenced in a study of T cells in Graves' hyperthyroidism and ophthalmopathy. The source material, RNA transcripts, was used to amplify TCR beta CDR3 regions. First-round RT-PCR targeting the TCR CDR3 was performed with the HTBI primer set. TCRdb passed the multiplex PCR reads through MiXCR, listing each CDR3 protein once. The table shows about 98,000 distinct CDR3 sequences, with roughly 39% occurring only once. Sample: peripheral blood or thyroid tissue (not recorded which). The receptors were sampled from a woman aged 25 to 39 with Graves' hyperthyroidism.

This clonotype was detected only a few times. The chain uses TRBV28 and TRBJ1-4, with a possible D match to TRBD1 (5 bases). Trimming shortened V by 0 bases and J by 8 bases, and 13 bases separated the two germline ends. Germline loops: CDR1 MDHEN, CDR2 SYDVKM. This CDR3 comprises 15 residues. The CDR3 DNA sequence: TGTGCCAGCAGTTTATGGCCCAGGGTCAGCGAAAAACTGTTTTTT. It translates to CASSLWPRVSEKLFF.

About this clonotype itself: The junction differs from germline at one of its ends, possibly a read error. The rearrangement uses TRBV5-1 and TRBJ2-6; the D is unclear. The CDR3 is 12 residues long. The germline gives CDR1 SGHRS, CDR2 YFSETQ. The CDR3 protein is CASRVGFLAEAF. The CDR3 DNA reads as TGCGCCAGCAGAGTGGGGTTTTTGGCTGAAGCTTTC.

To note about this clonotype: One base away lies a much larger clone, so this may be a sequencing read error. The rearrangement joins TRBV7-8 to TRBJ2-3, with D uncertain. The CDR3 has 13 amino acids. CDR1 and CDR2 (germline): SGHVS, FQNEAQ. CDR3 residues: CASSNPLGDTQCF. The CDR3 nucleotides are TGTGCCAGCAGCAATCCCCTCGGAGATACGCAGTGTTTT.

The rearrangement joins TRBV28 to TRBJ1-2, with 9 bases fitting TRBD1. The CDR3 has 14 amino acids. Trimming removed 4 bases from V and 8 bases from J; junction bases left unmatched: 8. Per germline, CDR1 MDHEN and CDR2 SYDVKM. Written as DNA, the CDR3 is TGTGCCAGCAGTTCCACGGGACAGGGTAACGGCTACACCTTC. This encodes CASSSTGQGNGYTF.

This clonotype appeared many times. This chain uses TRBV7-2 with TRBJ2-5; TRBD2 might be the D (6 bases). The CDR3 runs 15 residues. Germline loops: CDR1 SGHTA, CDR2 FQGNSA. Trimming removed 0 bases at V and 4 bases at J, with 12 bases between. CDR3 DNA: TGTGCCAGCAGCTTAGCGGGGGGTTTCGGAGAGACCCAGTACTTC. Encoded protein: CASSLAGGFGETQYF.

The table lists this clonotype with many counts. The chain carries TRBV20-1 and TRBJ2-7, with TRBD1 matching over 7 bases. V was pared by 3 bases and J by 2 bases, with 7 bases of the junction left unmatched. Germline assignment: CDR1 DFQATT and CDR2 SNEGSKA (reference sequence). The CDR3 extends over 14 amino acids. CDR3 protein: CSASPRDSPYEQYF. Here the CDR3 DNA reads TGCAGTGCTAGTCCCAGGGACAGTCCCTACGAGCAGTACTTC.

Many counts were recorded for this clonotype. The chain couples TRBV7-3 to TRBJ2-2; D is perhaps TRBD2 (5 bases). This CDR3 has 17 residues. CDR1 SGHTA and CDR2 FQGTGA come from the germline V gene. V gave up 3 bases and J gave up 5 bases, with 19 bases separating them. CDR3 sequence (DNA): TGTGCCAGCAGCTTGGGAGTTCTCCCCCCGGATACCGGGGAGCTGTTTTTT. Protein sequence: CASSLGVLPPDTGELFF.

This clonotype came up many times. The chain employs TRBV14 and TRBJ1-1; 7 bases match TRBD1. Germline V gene sequence: CDR1 SGHDN, CDR2 FVKESK. The CDR3 has 13 amino acids. The J segment lost 6 bases and the V segment lost 4 bases, leaving 5 bases of the junction unmatched. CDR3 region: CASSLTGFAEAFF. For the CDR3, the DNA is TGTGCCAGCAGCCTGACAGGGTTCGCTGAAGCTTTCTTT. Full variable domain (missing parts from reference TRBV14 and TRBJ1-1): EAGVTQFPSHSVIEKGQTVTLRCDPISGHDNLYWYRRVMGKEIKFLLHFVKESKQDESGMPNNRFLAERTGGTYSTLKVQPAELEDSGVYFCASSLTGFAEAFFGQGTRLTVV.

As for this clonotype: Because it lacks the conserved phenylalanine or tryptophan at the end, this CDR3 is likely a read error. The CDR3 here is CSARGRTSFYEQYY. Written as DNA, the CDR3 is TGCAGTGCTAGGGGTCGGACTAGCTTCTACGAGCAGTACTAC. The chain recombines TRBV20-1 with TRBJ2-7; 8 positions agree with TRBD2. Germline-derived CDR1 and CDR2 are DFQATT and SNEGSKA (reference sequence). CDR3 size: 14 residues. The V gene end was trimmed by 3 bases and the J gene end by 3 bases; junction bases not matched to a gene: 7.

As to this clonotype: A read error is likely, as this CDR3 ends without the conserved phenylalanine or tryptophan. V gene TRBV2 combines with J gene TRBJ1-4; D is possibly TRBD1 (6 bases). Trimming removed 4 bases at V and 14 bases at J, with 14 bases between. This CDR3 has 12 amino acids. Germline V CDR1 and CDR2: SNHLY, FYNNEI. The CDR3: CASSVGGARLFS. CDR3 DNA sequence: TGTGCCAGCAGTGTTGGGGGCGCGAGGCTGTTTTCT.

This clonotype was observed many times. The genes are TRBV11-2 and TRBJ1-1; 7 nucleotides agree with TRBD1. V shed 5 bases, J shed 7 bases, and the junction held 4 bases outside the gene matches. This CDR3 is 12 amino acids long. Germline V gene data show CDR1 as SGHAT and CDR2 as FQNNGV. Here the CDR3 DNA reads TGTGCCAGCAGCCAGTACAGGGGTGAAGCTTTCTTT. This encodes CASSQYRGEAFF.

On this clonotype itself: This clone may be a read error of a much larger clone one base away. The rearrangement uses TRBV7-9 and TRBJ2-5, with a weak D call TRBD1 (6 bases). This CDR3 contains 14 residues. Trimming pared 8 bases from V and 2 bases from J, leaving 15 bases between. In germline, CDR1 is SEHNR, CDR2 FQNEAQ (reference sequence). The CDR3 is CASGWTARQETQYF. The CDR3 DNA reads as TGTGCCAGCGGTTGGACAGCCCGACAAGAGACCCAGTACTTC.

This clonotype has just a few counts. The chain carries TRBV7-2 and TRBJ2-3; D remains ambiguous. The last part of the DNA fits TRBJ2-7 better; the J call may be wrong. The CDR3 runs to 11 residues. The germline V gene has CDR1 SGHTA and CDR2 FQGNSA. The CDR3 nucleotides are TGTGCCAGCAGTTCCGCCCTGGGGCAGTACTTC. It encodes CASSSALGQYF.

At least ten counts were recorded for this clonotype. The rearrangement uses TRBV5-8 and TRBJ1-4; D is ambiguous. Germline V lookup: CDR1 SGHTS, CDR2 YDEGEE. The CDR3 has 14 amino acids. V dropped 4 bases and J dropped 8 bases, with 15 bases sitting between them. CDR3 protein: CASSPTTRPEKLFF. In DNA form, the CDR3 reads TGTGCCAGCAGCCCGACTACGCGTCCAGAAAAACTGTTTTTT.

This clonotype came up many times. V and J are TRBV6-6 and TRBJ1-1; D call uncertain. Per the germline V gene, CDR1 is MNHNY and CDR2 is SVGAGI (reference sequence). The V end lost 6 bases, the J end lost 4 bases, and 12 bases lay between the germline ends. The CDR3 consists of 13 residues. The CDR3 is CASRERVATEAFF. In DNA form, the CDR3 reads TGTGCCAGCAGGGAAAGGGTAGCCACTGAAGCTTTCTTT.

This clonotype was recorded many times. The rearrangement links TRBV28 to TRBJ1-1; D is possibly TRBD1 (5 bases). Trimming left V 5 bases short and J 6 bases short, with 16 bases between. The length of the CDR3 is 14 residues. CDR1 is MDHEN and CDR2 is SYDVKM in the germline V gene. The CDR3: CASSPQVSGPEAFF. Written as DNA, the CDR3 is TGTGCCAGCAGTCCCCAGGTCTCGGGGCCTGAAGCTTTCTTT.

In its sample, this clonotype was seen many times. This chain joins TRBV15 and TRBJ1-2; the D is unclear. The CDR3 is made up of 14 amino acids. V lost 5 bases to trimming and J lost 3 bases, with 13 bases between them. CDR1 and CDR2 from the germline V gene are LNHNV and YYDKDF (reference sequence). DNA of the CDR3: TGTGCCACCAGCGAAATTGCGGGGTACTATGGCTACACCTTC. Translating it yields CATSEIAGYYGYTF. Full variable domain (rest looked up from reference TRBV15 and TRBJ1-2): DAMVIQNPRYQVTQFGKPVTLSCSQTLNHNVMYWYQQKSSQAPKLLFHYYDKDFNNEADTPDNFQSRRPNTSFCFLDIRSPGLGDTAMYLCATSEIAGYYGYTFGSGTRLTVV.

As concerns this clonotype: The DNA is omitted, as the CDR3 cannot be located on it reliably, and the CDR3 follows TCRdb's listing. V usage is TRBV2 and J usage is TRBJ2-2. The CDR3 totals 12 residues, both ends included. The germline CDR1 and CDR2 sequences are SNHLY and FYNNEI. CDR3 region: CASSLTPGSCFF.

This clonotype appeared many times. V gene TRBV20-1 combines with J gene TRBJ1-1; D is unclear. CDR1 is DFQATT and CDR2 is SNEGSKA in the germline V gene (reference sequence). Between the trimmed V and J ends, which lost 6 bases and 4 bases, there was a span of 12 bases. The CDR3 has 12 residues. CDR3 sequence (DNA): TGCAGTGCCCCGACCGTGGGCACTGAAGCTTTCTTT. Its translation: CSAPTVGTEAFF.

There are many counts of this clonotype. The genes are TRBV7-9 and TRBJ2-7; D ambiguous. The CDR3 totals 13 residues. The germline V and J ends were trimmed by 5 bases and 4 bases, with 12 bases remaining between them. Germline values: CDR1 SEHNR, CDR2 FQNEAQ (reference sequence). The CDR3 nucleotides read TGTGCCAGCAGCAACCTGATAACTTACGAGCAGTACTTC. It specifies CASSNLITYEQYF.

This clonotype was recorded many times. V and J are TRBV2 and TRBJ1-4; 12 bases match TRBD1. Germline V CDR1 and CDR2: SNHLY, FYNNEI. Trimming took 4 bases from V and 8 from J; bases not matched to a gene: 5. This CDR3 is 15 amino acids long. DNA for the CDR3: TGTGCCAGCAGTGCCTCCGGGACAGGGGGCGAAAAACTGTTTTTT. Translating gives CASSASGTGGEKLFF. The whole variable domain, filled in from reference TRBV2 and TRBJ1-4, reads EPEVTQTPSHQVTQMGQEVILRCVPISNHLYFYWYRQILGQKVEFLVSFYNNEISEKSEIFDDQFSVERPDGSNFTLKIRSTKLEDSAMYFCASSASGTGGEKLFFGSGTQLSVL.

Worth noting for this clonotype: At one end the junction does not follow the germline gene, possibly because of a read error. The chain employs TRBV9 and TRBJ1-2; perhaps TRBD1 as D (6 bases). Germline V gives CDR1 SGDLS, CDR2 YYNGEE. The CDR3 is made up of 11 amino acids. CDR3 sequence (DNA): TGTGCCAGCAGCTTCGCCGGGACACCGGACTTC. It codes for CASSFAGTPDF.

In its sample, this clonotype was seen many times. The chain joins TRBV28 to TRBJ2-7; D call uncertain. Looked up from germline, CDR1 is MDHEN and CDR2 is SYDVKM. Trimming took off 6 bases at V and 8 bases at J, with 8 bases between the two ends. The CDR3 length is 10 residues. CDR3 nucleotide sequence: TGTGCCAGCAGCCGTGGAAAGCAGTACTTC. It encodes CASSRGKQYF.

This clonotype came up many times. The chain is built from TRBV2 and TRBJ2-5; 7 positions agree with TRBD1. The CDR3 totals 14 residues. Looked up from germline, CDR1 is SNHLY and CDR2 is FYNNEI. Trimming removed 6 bases from V and 10 bases from J; junction bases left unmatched: 14. CDR3: CASRAGTDAGIQYF. The CDR3 DNA reads as TGTGCCAGCAGAGCCGGGACAGATGCTGGGATCCAGTACTTC.

Regarding this clonotype: A much more abundant neighbour one base away suggests this may be a read error. CDR3 region: CASNFGPAGAQGQYF. The CDR3 coding sequence is TGTGCCAGCAACTTCGGACCAGCGGGAGCTCAGGGGCAGTACTTC. The rearrangement uses TRBV5-4 and TRBJ2-7; 8 bases map to TRBD2. Losses at the gene ends were 6 bases for V and 9 bases for J; bases not matched to a gene: 17. CDR1 and CDR2 (germline): SGHNT, YYREEE (reference sequence). CDR3 length equals 15 residues.

This clonotype showed up many times. This chain links TRBV4-1 with TRBJ1-2, with D unclear. The CDR3 runs to 11 residues. V lost 5 bases and J lost 8, with 9 bases in between. Germline CDR1 and CDR2: MGHRA and YSYEKL. CDR3 DNA: TGCGCCAGCAGCTCAACGGACGGCTACACCTTC. Protein: CASSSTDGYTF.